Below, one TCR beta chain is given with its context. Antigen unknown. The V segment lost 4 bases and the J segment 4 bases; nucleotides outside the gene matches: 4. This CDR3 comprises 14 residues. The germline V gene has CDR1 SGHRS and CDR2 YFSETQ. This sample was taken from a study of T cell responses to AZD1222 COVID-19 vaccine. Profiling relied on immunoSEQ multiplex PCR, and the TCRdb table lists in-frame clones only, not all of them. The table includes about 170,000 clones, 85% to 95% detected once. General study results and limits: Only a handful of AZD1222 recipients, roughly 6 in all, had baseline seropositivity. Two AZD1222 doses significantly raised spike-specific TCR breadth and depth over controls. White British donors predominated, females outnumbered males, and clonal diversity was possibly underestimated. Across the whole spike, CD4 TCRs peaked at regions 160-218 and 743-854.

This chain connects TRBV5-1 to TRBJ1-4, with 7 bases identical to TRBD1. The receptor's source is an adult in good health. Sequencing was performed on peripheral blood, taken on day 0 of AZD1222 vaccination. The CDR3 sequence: CASSPGQNNEKLFF. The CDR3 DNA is TGCGCCAGCAGCCCGGGACAGAATAATGAAAAACTGTTTTTT.